Sequencing of this TCR beta chain was carried out in a study of T cells in Graves' hyperthyroidism and ophthalmopathy. The CDR3 spans 14 residues. The V gene lost 1 base and the J gene lost 4 bases, with 10 bases spanning the gap. Germline CDR1 is LGHDT and CDR2 is YNNKEL (reference sequence). RNA transcripts yielded amplified TCR beta CDR3 regions. TCR CDR3 underwent first-round RT-PCR with the HTBI primer set. TCRdb re-derived calls from the multiplex PCR reads in MiXCR, one entry per CDR3 protein. The data contain a few hundred thousand distinct CDR3 sequences, roughly 15% of them seen just once; the ten biggest clones take up approximately 35%. This clonotype was recorded at least ten times. Its target is unknown. Study-level findings and limits: Ophthalmopathy was predicted by the model a median of about 6.5 months ahead of onset.

The diagnostic basis comprised clinical symptoms, serum thyroxine and TRAb, thyroid ultrasound and orbital computed tomography. Sequencing used blood. The receptor comes from a woman between 40 and 55 years old with Graves' ophthalmopathy. This rearrangement joins TRBV3-1 to TRBJ2-5, with D possibly matching TRBD1 (6 bases). DNA of the CDR3: TGTGCCAGCAGCCAAGTTAACAGGGCAGAGACCCAGTACTTC. It encodes CASSQVNRAETQYF.